The subject of this entry is one T cell receptor beta chain. These data come from a study of blood T cell repertoires in COVID-19. Study as a whole: Samples of COVID-19 (acute and convalescent) were obtained from the United States, Italy and Spain. The cDNA or gDNA used as material had been derived from T cells, B-cell-depleted T cells, or PBMCs.

Germline V gives CDR1 SGHDT, CDR2 YYEEEE. The CDR3 length is 16 residues. The ends lost 1 base at V and 6 bases at J; junction bases unmatched: 6. Methods used by the authors: Reference gene primer amplification yielded estimated nucleated cell counts. Assay: immunoSEQ multiplex PCR; the TCRdb copy retains only in-frame clones and omits some. V, J and clone size are taken as reported in that table, and D and trimming were inferred from the DNA itself. The repertoire holds about 71,000 clones, more than 80% seen once, with about 4.6% in the top ten. V and J are TRBV5-6 and TRBJ1-5; 11 bases fit TRBD1. The receptor comes from an elderly man with acute or convalescent COVID-19. Sequences were obtained from peripheral blood. CDR3 residues: CASSLYWTGGTQPQHF. Here the CDR3 DNA reads TGTGCCAGCAGCTTGTACTGGACAGGGGGCACTCAGCCCCAGCATTTT.